The clone carrying this TCR beta chain was seen a single time. The data derive from a study of T-cell reconstitution after alpha-beta-depleted transplantation in children. CDR1 and CDR2 from the germline V gene are SGHKS and YYEKEE (reference sequence). V dropped 1 base and J dropped 0 bases, with 10 bases sitting between them. This CDR3 has 15 residues. Unique molecular identifiers featured in how the TCRbeta library was prepared. TCRdb reanalysed the PCR reads using MiXCR and keeps one entry per CDR3 protein. Of a few hundred thousand distinct CDR3 sequences listed, approximately 9.5% are singletons.

The chain is built from TRBV5-5 and TRBJ1-1; D is ambiguous. The TCR originated in a human donor who donated a stem cell graft to a child with acute lymphoblastic leukemia. Sequencing was performed on PBMCs from the stem cell graft donor, taken from the stem cell graft. CDR3 sequence: CASSLHGSLNTEAFF. CDR3 DNA: TGTGCCAGCAGCTTGCACGGCAGTCTGAACACTGAAGCTTTCTTT.